This T cell receptor (beta chain) was obtained from a study of blood T cell repertoires in COVID-19. Study background: T cells, B-cell-depleted T cells, or PBMCs provided the cDNA or gDNA that served as material.

The data were produced by immunoSEQ multiplex PCR, yet TCRdb's version contains in-frame clones alone and is incomplete. Among about 74,000 clones listed, roughly 70% were seen once. Germline assignment: CDR1 MGHRA and CDR2 YSYEKL. This CDR3 has 15 residues. The ends were cut back, 0 bases at V and 4 bases at J, with 12 bases in the middle. Sequenced sample: peripheral blood. This clonotype was sampled from a man aged 70-80 years with acute or convalescent COVID-19. V is TRBV4-1 and J is TRBJ2-5; no reliable D call. CDR3 sequence (DNA): TGCGCCAGCAGCCAAGAAGGCAGAACGGGAGAGACCCAGTACTTC. Residues: CASSQEGRTGETQYF.